The source of this T cell receptor beta chain is a study of blood T cell repertoires in COVID-19 (dated by TCRdb to 2019 to 2021). For the study in its entirety: The collaborator samples originated in the United States, Italy and Spain and spanned the acute and convalescent phases of COVID-19. The material from the prospective study consisted of cDNA or gDNA derived from T cells, B-cell-depleted T cells, or PBMCs. Subjects who had been exposed to COVID-19, were actively infected with it, or had recovered from it provided the deeply sampled blood TCRbeta repertoires that made up the dataset. The repertoires were released in a freely available public database meant as a resource for research on the immune response to SARS-CoV-2. The samples were drawn from two sources: the first 160 participants of the ongoing ImmuneRACE study, and 950 to 1,500 subjects contributed by 6 global collaborators. Nearly every sample came with metadata listing a de-identified subject ID, COVID-19 status, age in years and sex. Where available, HLA class I and class II types were taken from metadata supplied by the sample provider and were not determined by assay-based typing.

V gives up 3 bases and J gives up 7 bases, and the segment between their germline ends measures 9 bases. In the germline V gene (reference sequence), CDR1 corresponds to SEHNR and CDR2 to FQNEAQ. Reading from cysteine to phenylalanine, the CDR3 counts 13 amino acids. Only the CDR3 part of the read is kept: 39 bases, read in frame from the first base. As to this clone: Its binding antigen is unknown. Per-nucleotide qualities are absent, and no much larger clonotype sits a single base away.

In the prospective study, participants were roughly 18 to 90 years old, resided in 24 geographic areas of the United States, and were enrolled through a virtual design. To assign participants to cohorts, the prospective study relied on clinical history that participants themselves reported in a screening survey and a study questionnaire. Exposed participants had been in contact, within 2 weeks of entering the study, with a person who had a PCR-confirmed or clinician-diagnosed case of COVID-19. In the prospective study, mobile phlebotomists collected whole blood, serum and a nasopharyngeal or oropharyngeal swab from each participant. Participants in the prospective study had the option to provide additional blood draws and questionnaires over an approximately 2-month period. Before DNA extraction, prospective study blood samples were shipped either frozen or at room temperature. TCRbeta CDR3 regions were amplified from genomic DNA by means of the immunoSEQ Assay, a bias-controlled multiplex PCR. On the authors' methods: Within the assay, amplification of reference gene primers was used to estimate how many nucleated cells each sample contained. To quantify the absolute abundance of each unique TCRbeta CDR3 rearrangement, sequence reads were collapsed and filtered. For each sample, productive Simpson clonality was calculated by taking the square root of Simpson's diversity index across productive rearrangements. TCRdb holds this immuneACCESS table with in-frame rearrangements only. Some clones are missing; in checked studies, unresolved V genes explain under half, and the rest has no known cause. That table furnishes V, J and clone size, whereas the DNA furnished D and trimming. The table for this sample lists fewer than 300,000 clones; about four fifths of them were counted only once. 5% of the sample lies in the top ten.

Results and caveats for the whole study, not just this receptor: The amount of clinical and demographic metadata varied by source and participant and was provided uncurated.

The specimen was PBMCs or T cells enriched from blood (not recorded which). The clonotype originates from a man aged 35 to 55 who had been exposed to COVID-19. Recombination linked TRBV7-9 to TRBJ1-4; no D gene is confidently identified. The bases read TGTGCCAGCAGCTTGTGGCGGGGTGAAAAACTGTTTTTT. Its translation reads: CASSLWRGEKLFF.